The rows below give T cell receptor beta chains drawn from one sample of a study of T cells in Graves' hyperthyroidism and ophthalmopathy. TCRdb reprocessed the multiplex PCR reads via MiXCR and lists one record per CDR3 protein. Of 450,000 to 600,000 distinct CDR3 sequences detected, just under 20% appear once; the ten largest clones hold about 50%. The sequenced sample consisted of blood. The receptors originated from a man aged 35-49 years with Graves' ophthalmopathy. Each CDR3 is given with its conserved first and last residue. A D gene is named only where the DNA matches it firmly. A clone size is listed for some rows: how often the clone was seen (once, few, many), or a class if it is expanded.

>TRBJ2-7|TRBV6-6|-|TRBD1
CASSYDRGPIEQYF
TGTGCCAGCAGTTACGACAGGGGGCCTATCGAGCAGTACTTC
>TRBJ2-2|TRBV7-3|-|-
CASSKTSTGELFF
TGTGCCAGCAGCAAAACTAGCACCGGGGAGCTGTTTTTT
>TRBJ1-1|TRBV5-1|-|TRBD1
CASSPGTGALNTEAFF
TGCGCCAGCAGCCCCGGGACAGGGGCCTTGAACACTGAAGCTTTCTTT
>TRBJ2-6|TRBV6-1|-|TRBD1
CASRDIRQGNSGANVLTF
TGTGCCAGCAGAGATATCAGACAGGGGAACTCTGGGGCCAACGTCCTGACTTTC
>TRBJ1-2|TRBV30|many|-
CAWSAGINYGYTF
TGTGCCTGGAGTGCAGGGATCAACTATGGCTACACCTTC
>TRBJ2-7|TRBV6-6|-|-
CASSYPGRGEQYF
TGTGCCAGCAGTTACCCCGGTAGGGGCGAGCAGTACTTC
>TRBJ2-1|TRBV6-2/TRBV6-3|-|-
CASSYSGGRGFVGGDNEQFF
TGTGCCAGCAGTTACTCGGGGGGGCGGGGGTTCGTAGGGGGGGACAATGAGCAGTTCTTC
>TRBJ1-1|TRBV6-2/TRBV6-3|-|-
CASSYSQVRNTEAFF
TGTGCCAGCAGTTACTCACAGGTGAGGAACACTGAAGCTTTCTTT
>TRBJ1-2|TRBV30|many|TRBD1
CAWSVNRGGTYGYTF
TGTGCCTGGAGTGTGAACAGGGGTGGGACCTATGGCTACACCTTC
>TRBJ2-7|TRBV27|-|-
CASSPSPIYEQYF
TGTGCCAGCAGTCCATCCCCTATTTACGAGCAGTACTTC
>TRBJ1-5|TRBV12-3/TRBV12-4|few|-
CASSPGGFRGQPQHF
TGTGCCAGCAGCCCTGGAGGCTTCAGGGGTCAGCCCCAGCATTTT
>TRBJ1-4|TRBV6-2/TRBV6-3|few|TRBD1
CASSQRRQGATNEKLFF
TGTGCCAGCAGTCAGAGGAGACAGGGCGCAACTAATGAAAAACTGTTTTTT
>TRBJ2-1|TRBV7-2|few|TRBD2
CASSRYLSGRYNEQFF
TGTGCCAGCAGCCGGTACCTTAGCGGGAGGTACAATGAGCAGTTCTTC
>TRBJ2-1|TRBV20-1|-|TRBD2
CSARRGRASYNEQFF
TGCAGTGCTAGGCGCGGGAGGGCCTCCTACAATGAGCAGTTCTTC
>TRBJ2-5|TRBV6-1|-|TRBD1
CAGSGGTGGRETQYF
TGTGCCGGCAGTGGCGGGACAGGGGGCCGGGAGACCCAGTACTTC
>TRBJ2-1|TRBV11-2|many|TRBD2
CASTLGGGTSVYEQFF
TGTGCCAGCACCCTTGGGGGGGGGACTAGCGTTTATGAGCAGTTCTTC
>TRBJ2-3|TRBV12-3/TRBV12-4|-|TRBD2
CASSLEVLAGGTDTQYF
TGTGCCAGCAGTTTAGAGGTTCTAGCGGGGGGGACAGATACGCAGTATTTT
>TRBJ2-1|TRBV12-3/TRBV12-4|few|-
CASSNAGEQFF
TGTGCCAGCAGCAACGCCGGGGAGCAGTTCTTC
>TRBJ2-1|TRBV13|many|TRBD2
CASSRQRSGTSGTHPYDEQFF
TGTGCCAGCAGCCGCCAACGAAGCGGGACTAGCGGGACCCACCCCTACGATGAGCAGTTCTTC
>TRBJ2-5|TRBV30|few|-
CAWTQGWGETQYF
TGTGCCTGGACCCAGGGGTGGGGGGAGACCCAGTACTTC
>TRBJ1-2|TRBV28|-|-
CASSLRGWAYGYTF
TGTGCCAGCAGTTTAAGGGGGTGGGCGTATGGCTACACCTTC
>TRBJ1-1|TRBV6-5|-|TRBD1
CASTPEVQGTLGLF
TGTGCCAGCACCCCCGAGGTACAGGGGACCTTAGGGCTCTTT
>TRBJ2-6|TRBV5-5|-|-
CASSLAPGYGANVLTF
TGTGCCAGCAGCTTGGCCCCAGGGTATGGGGCCAACGTCCTGACTTTC
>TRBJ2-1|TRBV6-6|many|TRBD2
CASSYSPGLAGLDSYNEQFF
TGTGCCAGCAGTTACTCACCGGGACTAGCGGGGTTAGACTCCTACAATGAGCAGTTCTTC
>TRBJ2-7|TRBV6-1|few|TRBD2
CASSPAGGPYEQYF
TGTGCCAGCAGTCCGGCGGGAGGACCCTACGAGCAGTACTTC
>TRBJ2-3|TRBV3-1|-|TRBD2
CASSQVPSGGTDTQYF
TGTGCCAGCAGCCAAGTGCCCAGCGGGGGAACAGATACGCAGTATTTT
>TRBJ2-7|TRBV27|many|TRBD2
CASQLAGTHEQYF
TGTGCCAGCCAACTAGCGGGAACTCACGAGCAGTACTTC
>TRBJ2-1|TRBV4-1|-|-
CASSQDFRLDEQFF
TGCGCCAGCAGCCAAGACTTCAGGCTGGATGAGCAGTTCTTC
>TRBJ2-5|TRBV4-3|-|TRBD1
CASSHFFVGQGETQYF
TGCGCCAGCAGCCATTTTTTCGTCGGACAGGGAGAGACCCAGTACTTC
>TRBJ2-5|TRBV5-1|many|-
CASSPDYRAQYF
TGCGCCAGCAGCCCGGACTACCGGGCCCAGTACTTC
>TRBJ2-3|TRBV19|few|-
CASSMSTDTQYF
TGTGCCAGTAGTATGAGCACAGATACGCAGTATTTT
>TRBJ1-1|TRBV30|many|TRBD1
CAWRNRGLGAFF
TGTGCCTGGAGGAACAGGGGGCTTGGAGCTTTCTTT